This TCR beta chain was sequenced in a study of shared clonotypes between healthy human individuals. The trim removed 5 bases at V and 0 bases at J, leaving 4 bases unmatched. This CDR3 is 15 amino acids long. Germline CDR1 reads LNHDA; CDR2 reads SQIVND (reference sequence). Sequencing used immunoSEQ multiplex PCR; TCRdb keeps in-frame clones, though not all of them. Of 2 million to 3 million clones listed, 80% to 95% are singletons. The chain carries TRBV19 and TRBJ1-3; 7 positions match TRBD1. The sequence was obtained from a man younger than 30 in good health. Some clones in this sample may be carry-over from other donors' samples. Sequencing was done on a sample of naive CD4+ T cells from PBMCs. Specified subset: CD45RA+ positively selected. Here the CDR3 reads CASSHRDSSGNTIYF. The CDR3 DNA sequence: TGTGCCAGTAGTCATAGGGACAGCTCTGGAAACACCATATATTTT. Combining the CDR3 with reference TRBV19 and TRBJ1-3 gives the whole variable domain DGGITQSPKYLFRKEGQNVTLSCEQNLNHDAMYWYRQDPGQGLRLIYYSQIVNDFQKGDIAEGYSVSREKKESFPLTVTSAQKNPTAFYLCASSHRDSSGNTIYFGEGSWLTVV.